Below, 21 T cell receptor beta chains from the same sample are listed, as sequenced in a study of regulatory T cells in long-lasting Graves disease. Time point: persistent/refractory GD, antithyroid drugs over 5 years with positive TRAb. The TCR library used RNA extracted from PBMCs. Libraries of TCR beta came from iRepertoire HTBI primers plus Arm-PCR of CDR3 regions. TCRdb itself ran the multiplex PCR reads through MiXCR, one entry per CDR3 protein. Of 450,000 or so distinct CDR3 sequences listed, around 20% were seen once; the top ten hold 7% to 10%. The input for sequencing was peripheral blood mononuclear cells (PBMCs), taken when the disease was refractory, from a patient treated with antithyroid drugs. All receptors come from a female donor with Graves disease.

This clonotype was detected many times. The V and J genes are TRBV18 and TRBJ1-1; 8 nucleotides agree with TRBD1. Germline lookup yields CDR1 KGHSH and CDR2 LQKENI. With V trimmed by 4 bases and J by 5 bases, 9 bases remained unmatched. The CDR3 runs 15 residues. The CDR3 nucleotides are TGTGCCAGCTCACTCGGACAGGGCGGGATGACTGAAGCTTTCTTT. Amino acid sequence: CASSLGQGGMTEAFF.

This clonotype was observed at least ten times. The chain employs TRBV12-3 or TRBV12-4 and TRBJ1-1, with 7 bases matching TRBD1. This CDR3 is 13 amino acids long. J lost 8 bases, V lost 5 bases, and 8 bases had no gene match. CDR3 in DNA: TGTGCCAGCAGTCAAAAACAGGGGACCGAAGCTTTCTTT. Its translation is CASSQKQGTEAFF.

About this clonotype itself: A single base separates this from a much larger clone, so it may be a read error. This rearrangement joins TRBV18 to TRBJ1-2, with 7 bases aligning to TRBD1. This CDR3 has 16 residues. Germline V lookup: CDR1 KGHSH, CDR2 LQKENI. The junction had 14 bases not matched to a gene; V was cut back by 6 bases and J by 4 bases. The CDR3 coding sequence is TGTGCCAGCTCTCCAAGACCTCCGAGACAGGGCTATGGCTACACCTTC. This gives the protein CASSPRPPRQGYGYTF.

As for this clonotype: A much bigger clone sits one base away, suggesting this may be a read error. The CDR3: CASSLFAGETRYF. The CDR3 coding sequence is TGTGCCAGCAGCTTATTTGCGGGAGAGACCCGGTACTTC. This sequence joins TRBV7-3 and TRBJ2-5; TRBD2 matches at 7 bases. Germline assignment: CDR1 SGHTA and CDR2 FQGTGA. The CDR3 totals 13 residues.

This clonotype was counted only a few times. The chain recombines TRBV6-5 with TRBJ1-1; the match to TRBD1 covers 7 bases. The CDR3 has 13 amino acids. The V gene end was trimmed by 4 bases and the J gene end by 5 bases; junction bases not matched to a gene: 4. Germline values: CDR1 MNHEY, CDR2 SVGAGI. The CDR3 nucleotides read TGTGCCAGCAGTTCAGGGGGGAGAACTGAAGCTTTCTTT. Translating gives CASSSGGRTEAFF.

This clonotype was seen a handful of times. CDR3 in DNA: TGTGCCAGTAGTATTTTTGGTGGAAAGGCTGAAGCTTTCTTT. This codes for CASSIFGGKAEAFF. V is TRBV19 and J is TRBJ1-1; D ambiguous. V lost 3 bases, J lost 6 bases, and 14 bases lay in between. Germline V CDR1 and CDR2: LNHDA, SQIVND (reference sequence). The CDR3 loop spans 14 amino acids.

This clonotype has more than one count but fewer than ten. The chain uses TRBV20-1 and TRBJ1-6; D uncertain. This CDR3 is built from 12 residues. V lost 6 bases to trimming and J lost 17 bases, with 20 bases between them. CDR1 is DFQATT and CDR2 is SNEGSKA in the germline V gene (reference sequence). The CDR3: CSAPENGAFIHF. The CDR3, as DNA: TGCAGTGCCCCCGAAAATGGTGCTTTTATCCACTTT.

This clonotype has only a few counts. The chain carries TRBV27 and TRBJ2-7; 10 bases align to TRBD1. V was pared by 4 bases and J by 5 bases, with 11 bases of the junction left unmatched. This CDR3 has 16 residues. Germline CDR1 MNHEY, CDR2 SMNVEV (reference sequence). In DNA, the CDR3 is TGTGCCAGCAGTTCTCTATTCGGGACAGGGGACCACGAGCAGTACTTC. Its protein is CASSSLFGTGDHEQYF.

With respect to this clonotype: Its ends do not fully match the called genes, so a read error is possible. The CDR3 sequence is CSAGIDLAGYGQYF. CDR3 nucleotides: TGCAGTGCTGGAATTGATCTAGCGGGATACGGGCAGTACTTC. The rearrangement links TRBV20-1 to TRBJ2-7, with TRBD2 identical over 9 bases. This CDR3 has 14 amino acids. Germline assignment: CDR1 DFQATT and CDR2 SNEGSKA (reference sequence).

This clonotype has at least ten counts. The chain has TRBV15 and TRBJ2-7; 8 bases are a match to TRBD2. The CDR3 consists of 15 residues. V shed 1 base and J 4 bases; nucleotides not matched to a gene: 6. CDR1 and CDR2 from the germline V gene are LNHNV and YYDKDF (reference sequence). The CDR3 here is CATSRVGLAFYEQYF. CDR3 nucleotides: TGTGCCACCAGCAGAGTAGGACTAGCTTTTTACGAGCAGTACTTC.

The sample holds many counts of this clonotype. V and J are TRBV12-3 or TRBV12-4 and TRBJ1-1; D is ambiguous. The CDR3 length is 14 residues. Trimming shortened V by 4 bases and J by 5 bases, and 14 bases separated the two germline ends. As DNA, the CDR3 is TGTGCCAGCAGTTCCGGTTCCCAGAGGACTGAAGCTTTCTTT. It yields the protein CASSSGSQRTEAFF.

This clonotype was seen at least ten times. The chain is built from TRBV7-8 and TRBJ2-5; D is perhaps TRBD1 (6 bases). Germline CDR1 reads SGHVS; CDR2 reads FQNEAQ. V was clipped by 1 base and J by 4 bases, with 16 bases between them. The CDR3 spans 16 residues. CDR3 nucleotides: TGTGCCAGCAGCTTAGGCGGCAGGGGTTCCATAGAGACCCAGTACTTC. This gives the protein CASSLGGRGSIETQYF.

V usage is TRBV29-1 and J usage is TRBJ1-1; D perhaps matches TRBD1 (5 bases). The CDR3 runs 11 residues. V was trimmed by 3 bases and J by 8 bases, leaving 10 bases between them. Germline CDR1 reads SQVTM; CDR2 reads ANQGSEA. The CDR3 nucleotides are TGCAGCGTTGAGGGGGGAGCCGAAGCTTTCTTT. This gives the protein CSVEGGAEAFF.

In this sample, this clonotype turned up many times. V is TRBV12-3 or TRBV12-4 and J is TRBJ1-1, with a possible D match to TRBD1 (6 bases). The length of the CDR3 is 13 residues. The V and J ends lost 5 bases and 4 bases respectively, with 11 bases between them. For the CDR3, the DNA is TGTGCCAGCAGTCCCGCGGGGGCCACTGAAGCTTTCTTT. It yields the protein CASSPAGATEAFF.

The V gene is TRBV4-1, the J gene TRBJ1-5; D not certain. The CDR3 is 17 amino acids. Germline V gene lookup returns CDR1 MGHRA and CDR2 YSYEKL. V lost 1 base, J lost 7 bases, and 20 bases lay in between. The CDR3 DNA sequence: TGCGCCAGCAGCCAAGTTTATCCTCGGGGATTGAACCAGCCCCAGCATTTT. Residues: CASSQVYPRGLNQPQHF.

This clonotype was found a few times. CDR3 sequence: CASRLAGSFYEQYF. The CDR3 coding sequence is TGTGCCAGCAGACTAGCGGGATCCTTCTACGAGCAGTACTTC. V and J are TRBV27 and TRBJ2-7; 10 positions agree with TRBD2. The CDR3 is 14 residues long. The V segment lost 6 bases and the J segment 3 bases; nucleotides outside the gene matches: 5. Looked up from germline, CDR1 is MNHEY and CDR2 is SMNVEV (reference sequence).

This clonotype was picked up many times. J is TRBJ2-7 and V is TRBV2, with D possibly matching TRBD1 (5 bases). The V end lost 4 bases, the J end lost 0 bases, and 13 bases lay between the germline ends. Per the germline V gene, CDR1 is SNHLY and CDR2 is FYNNEI. The CDR3 consists of 15 residues. The CDR3 spells CASSVPLDSSYEQYF. CDR3 nucleotides: TGTGCCAGCAGTGTACCCCTAGACAGCTCCTACGAGCAGTACTTC.

This clonotype was detected only a few times. CDR3 sequence: CASSIGLGAPGPDGYTF. In DNA form, the CDR3 reads TGTGCCAGTAGTATCGGCCTAGGGGCTCCAGGACCCGATGGCTACACCTTC. The rearrangement uses TRBV19 and TRBJ1-2; maybe TRBD1 (5 bases). The germline CDR1 and CDR2 sequences are LNHDA and SQIVND (reference sequence). CDR3 length equals 17 residues. V lost 3 bases to trimming and J lost 6 bases, with 23 bases between them.

This clonotype has just a few counts. The V call is TRBV5-1, the J call TRBJ2-7; TRBD2 aligns across 9 bases. Germline values: CDR1 SGHRS, CDR2 YFSETQ. V was clipped by 4 bases and J by 5 bases; unmatched bases: 7. The CDR3 is 14 amino acids. The CDR3 DNA reads as TGCGCCAGCAGCCCGGGACTAGCAACCGACGAGCAGTACTTC. It encodes CASSPGLATDEQYF.

This clonotype was observed a handful of times. The chain joins TRBV2 to TRBJ2-3, with D perhaps TRBD2 (6 bases). Trimming cost V 1 base and J 1 base, with 12 bases left between them. Germline loops: CDR1 SNHLY, CDR2 FYNNEI. The CDR3 runs 16 residues. CDR3 region: CASSEGRGEGTDTQYF. CDR3 coding DNA: TGTGCCAGCAGTGAAGGGCGGGGCGAAGGCACAGATACGCAGTATTTT. Variable domain in full (rest from reference TRBV2 and TRBJ2-3): EPEVTQTPSHQVTQMGQEVILRCVPISNHLYFYWYRQILGQKVEFLVSFYNNEISEKSEIFDDQFSVERPDGSNFTLKIRSTKLEDSAMYFCASSEGRGEGTDTQYFGPGTRLTVL.

This chain uses TRBV9 with TRBJ2-4, with a possible D match to TRBD2 (6 bases). Trimming took off 0 bases at V and 1 base at J, with 11 bases between the two ends. Per germline, CDR1 SGDLS and CDR2 YYNGEE. The CDR3 extends over 16 amino acids. This chain's CDR3 is CASSVGLDTAKNIQYF. The CDR3 coding sequence is TGTGCCAGCAGCGTAGGACTAGATACCGCCAAAAACATTCAGTACTTC.